Listed below are T cell receptor beta chains from one sample, sequenced in a study of T cells in Graves' hyperthyroidism and ophthalmopathy. In TCRdb, the multiplex PCR reads were re-called with MiXCR into one record per CDR3 protein. The data show 300,000 to 450,000 distinct CDR3 sequences, with about a sixth seen just once and around a quarter held by the top ten. The sample taken for sequencing was blood. The receptor source for this set is a woman younger than 35 with Graves' hyperthyroidism that later progressed to Graves' ophthalmopathy. Each CDR3 is given with its conserved first and last residue. A D gene is named only where the DNA matches it firmly. The size entry is marked missing in some rows and otherwise reads once, few, many or a size class.

len,d_gene,abundance,v_gene,j_gene,CDR3aa,CDR3nt
13,-,many,TRBV5-1,TRBJ1-1,CASSDGLNTEAFF,TGCGCCAGCAGCGACGGACTTAACACTGAAGCTTTCTTT
15,-,few,TRBV5-1,TRBJ2-5,CASSLLQGVPETQYF,TGCGCCAGCAGCTTATTACAGGGTGTACCGGAGACCCAGTACTTC
14,TRBD1,many,TRBV20-1,TRBJ2-1,CSADRGGSLNEQFF,TGCAGTGCTGACAGGGGGGGCTCACTCAATGAGCAGTTCTTC
16,TRBD1,few,TRBV2,TRBJ1-6,CASSGGTGGYNSPLHF,TGTGCCAGCAGTGGGGGGACAGGGGGGTATAATTCACCCCTCCACTTT
14,-,-,TRBV5-1,TRBJ2-4,CASSQRDKGHIQYF,TGCGCCAGCAGCCAAAGGGACAAAGGGCACATTCAGTACTTC
15,TRBD2,many,TRBV20-1,TRBJ2-5,CSATGTSGSGKTQYF,TGCAGTGCTACCGGGACTAGCGGGAGCGGAAAGACCCAGTACTTC
14,-,many,TRBV12-3/TRBV12-4,TRBJ2-7,CASSNYRGSNEQYF,TGTGCCAGCAGTAACTATCGCGGCTCCAACGAGCAGTACTTC
16,-,many,TRBV5-1,TRBJ2-1,CASSLAGGTTYNEQFF,TGCGCCAGCAGCTTGGCGGGTGGGACGACCTACAATGAGCAGTTCTTC
15,TRBD1,many,TRBV4-3,TRBJ2-3,CASSHTGGRTDTQYF,TGCGCCAGCAGCCATACAGGGGGCAGAACAGATACGCAGTATTTT
13,-,few,TRBV7-9,TRBJ1-2,CASSLAQGFGYTF,TGTGCCAGCAGCTTAGCGCAGGGGTTTGGCTACACCTTC
16,TRBD2,many,TRBV6-2/TRBV6-3,TRBJ2-1,CASSLWEGKSYNEQFF,TGTGCCAGCAGTCTTTGGGAGGGGAAATCCTACAATGAGCAGTTCTTC
12,-,-,TRBV12-3/TRBV12-4,TRBJ2-1,CASGARYNEQFF,TGTGCCAGCGGGGCCCGCTACAATGAGCAGTTCTTC
13,-,-,TRBV20-1,TRBJ1-2,CSAPSGQRSGYTF,TGCAGTGCTCCCTCCGGACAGCGAAGTGGCTACACCTTC
15,-,-,TRBV6-2/TRBV6-3,TRBJ1-1,CASSYHGPHLAEAFF,TGTGCCAGCAGTTATCATGGACCCCACCTTGCTGAAGCTTTCTTT
11,-,few,TRBV29-1,TRBJ1-2,CSDEGTYGYTF,TGCAGCGATGAGGGGACCTACGGCTACACCTTC
20,TRBD2,many,TRBV2,TRBJ2-5,CASSEGAGRRVAGFQETQYF,TGTGCCAGCAGTGAAGGGGCCGGGAGAAGAGTAGCGGGGTTCCAAGAGACCCAGTACTTC
15,TRBD2,many,TRBV2,TRBJ2-3,CASRATSGSTDTQYF,TGTGCCAGCAGAGCGACTAGCGGCAGCACAGATACGCAGTATTTT
16,-,-,TRBV4-1,TRBJ2-1,CASSLQTGNSYNEQFF,TGCGCCAGCAGCCTTCAGACCGGGAACTCCTACAATGAGCAGTTCTTC
14,-,-,TRBV2,TRBJ2-7,CASSERQDSYEQYF,TGTGCCAGCAGTGAAAGGCAGGACTCCTACGAGCAGTACTTC
16,TRBD2,once,TRBV20-1,TRBJ2-1,CSARGTSGRAGDEQFF,TGCAGTGCTAGAGGGACTAGCGGGAGGGCCGGGGATGAGCAGTTCTTC
14,-,many,TRBV5-1,TRBJ2-7,CASSLEGGVYEQYF,TGCGCCAGCAGCTTGGAAGGGGGAGTCTACGAGCAGTACTTC
14,-,few,TRBV20-1,TRBJ1-2,CSARDRATYYGYTF,TGCAGTGCTAGAGACCGCGCGACCTACTATGGCTACACCTTC
13,-,-,TRBV27,TRBJ2-5,CASSLTSAETQYF,TGTGCCAGCAGTCTCACTAGTGCTGAGACCCAGTACTTC
15,-,many,TRBV7-2,TRBJ1-5,CASSFSGVSNQPQHF,TGTGCCAGCAGCTTTAGCGGGGTTAGCAATCAGCCCCAGCATTTT
14,TRBD1,-,TRBV5-8,TRBJ2-7,CASSAGTGVNEQYF,TGTGCCAGCAGCGCAGGGACAGGGGTCAACGAGCAGTACTTC
15,-,-,TRBV10-2,TRBJ2-1,CASSPRTKSYNEQFF,TGCGCCAGCAGCCCTCGGACAAAGTCCTACAATGAGCAGTTCTTC
14,-,few,TRBV9,TRBJ2-1,CASSLTDIYNEQFF,TGTGCCAGCAGCTTAACAGATATCTACAATGAGCAGTTCTTC
15,TRBD2,-,TRBV7-7,TRBJ2-1,CASSIGTSPNNEQFF,TGTGCTAGCAGCATAGGGACTAGCCCCAACAATGAGCAGTTCTTC
12,-,few,TRBV4-1,TRBJ2-2,CASRRNTGELFF,TGCGCCAGCAGACGGAACACCGGGGAGCTGTTTTTT
13,TRBD2,many,TRBV10-3,TRBJ2-5,CAIRSGGPETQYF,TGTGCCATCAGGTCGGGGGGGCCAGAGACCCAGTACTTC
15,-,-,TRBV12-3/TRBV12-4,TRBJ2-6,CASRQQVSGANVLTF,TGTGCCAGCAGACAACAGGTTTCTGGGGCCAACGTCCTGACTTTC
15,TRBD1,few,TRBV7-7,TRBJ2-5,CASSFTGTGQETQYF,TGTGCTAGCAGCTTCACCGGGACAGGCCAAGAGACCCAGTACTTC
15,-,-,TRBV27,TRBJ1-1,CASRAGGLLTTEAFF,TGTGCCAGCAGAGCTGGGGGCCTGCTGACCACTGAAGCTTTCTTT
13,-,few,TRBV12-3/TRBV12-4,TRBJ1-6,CASSLGVHSPLHF,TGTGCCAGCAGTTTAGGGGTCCATTCACCCCTCCACTTT
12,-,-,TRBV4-1,TRBJ2-7,CASSLRSGEQYF,TGCGCCAGCAGCCTACGCAGCGGGGAGCAGTACTTC
13,-,many,TRBV5-1,TRBJ1-1,CASSLEVDTEAFF,TGCGCCAGCAGCTTGGAGGTGGACACTGAAGCTTTCTTT
12,-,many,TRBV7-7,TRBJ2-5,CASSQPGRTQYF,TGTGCTAGCAGCCAGCCCGGCAGGACCCAGTACTTC
16,-,-,TRBV6-1,TRBJ2-7,CASSKGGKFSPYEQYF,TGTGCCAGCAGTAAGGGAGGAAAGTTTTCCCCCTACGAGCAGTACTTC
14,-,-,TRBV28,TRBJ2-7,CASSASPGRTEQYF,TGTGCCAGCAGCGCCTCCCCAGGACGTACCGAGCAGTACTTC
14,TRBD1,many,TRBV2,TRBJ2-5,CASIGTGGMKTQYF,TGTGCCAGCATTGGGACAGGGGGAATGAAGACCCAGTACTTC
17,TRBD2,once,TRBV3-1,TRBJ2-1,CASSQIVGLAGGNEQFF,TGTGCCAGCAGCCAGATTGTTGGACTAGCGGGAGGGAATGAGCAGTTCTTC
14,TRBD1,few,TRBV28,TRBJ1-2,CAGSRPGQGSGYTF,TGTGCCGGCAGTCGTCCGGGACAGGGGTCTGGCTACACCTTC
14,-,many,TRBV29-1,TRBJ2-7,CSVGVVDKWYEQYF,TGCAGCGTTGGGGTGGTTGACAAGTGGTACGAGCAGTACTTC
16,TRBD1,many,TRBV14,TRBJ1-4,CASSQGPGTGGGKLFF,TGTGCCAGCAGCCAAGGTCCGGGGACAGGGGGCGGAAAACTGTTTTTT
14,TRBD2,many,TRBV30,TRBJ2-5,CASSVGAGGETQYF,TGTGCCTCCTCGGTGGGAGCGGGAGGGGAGACCCAGTACTTC
11,-,many,TRBV20-1,TRBJ1-2,CSVPEIYGYTF,TGCAGTGTCCCAGAGATCTATGGCTACACCTTC
15,TRBD2,few,TRBV19,TRBJ2-3,CASKSGSRSTDTQYF,TGTGCCAGTAAAAGCGGGAGCCGAAGCACAGATACGCAGTATTTT
13,-,many,TRBV20-1,TRBJ2-3,CSASSSATDTQYF,TGCAGTGCTAGTTCGTCAGCTACAGATACGCAGTATTTT
15,TRBD1,many,TRBV2,TRBJ1-5,CASGTGTVSNQPQHF,TGTGCCAGCGGTACCGGGACAGTTAGCAATCAGCCCCAGCATTTT
16,TRBD2,-,TRBV24-1,TRBJ2-1,CATSRRAGVSYNEQLF,TGTGCCACCAGCAGAAGAGCGGGAGTATCCTACAATGAGCAGCTCTTC
15,-,many,TRBV30,TRBJ1-6,CAWSRLSSYNSPLHF,TGTGCCTGGAGTCGCCTCAGCTCCTATAATTCACCCCTCCACTTT
14,TRBD1,many,TRBV6-1,TRBJ2-4,CASSEGQGEDIQYF,TGTGCCAGCAGTGAGGGACAGGGTGAGGACATTCAGTACTTC